Each of the 7 T cell receptor beta chains below was sequenced from the same sample in a study of T cell clonality in common variable immunodeficiency. Study-level points and caveats: Reportedly, TCR beta sequences from common variable immunodeficiency showed fewer deletions and N-nucleotide insertions.

These receptors' targets are unknown. Sequencing used immunoSEQ multiplex PCR; TCRdb keeps in-frame clones, though not all of them. Listed for the sample are some 19,000 clones, none seen a single time. The sample consisted of peripheral blood mononuclear cells. The receptors were gathered from a human donor with common variable immunodeficiency.

Notes on this clone: The read terminates 3 residues ahead of where the CDR3 ends, so the germline J gene completes it. The J gene is TRBJ2-3, the V gene TRBV19; the D gene is possibly TRBD2 (6 bases). The CDR3 sequence is 20 residues long. Between the trimmed V and J ends, which lost 2 bases and 1 base, there was a span of 25 bases. In germline, CDR1 is LNHDA, CDR2 SQIVND (reference sequence). CDR3 bases read: TGTGCCAGTAGTATATGGGCGGGGCAGCTTCAGGAGAACTGCACAGATACG. It is translated as CASSIWAGQLQENCTDT. Given in full, the CDR3 is CASSIWAGQLQENCTDTQYF.

There are a few counts of this clone. The CDR3 protein is CAWSPCMGEKLFF. The part of the CDR3 DNA that was read is TGTGCCTGGAGTCCCTGCATGGGCGAAAAA. The gene calls are TRBV30 and TRBJ1-4; D is uncertain. The read terminates 3 residues before the CDR3 end, so the remaining end is supplied by the germline J gene. Between the trimmed V and J ends, which lost 2 bases and 8 bases, there was a span of 12 bases. This CDR3 is 13 amino acids long. Germline values: CDR1 GTSNPN, CDR2 SVGIG (reference sequence).

CDR3 in amino acids: CASSPQGEGFEQFF. Partial CDR3 DNA: TGTGCCAGCAGCCCACAGGGGGAGGGGTTTGAG. V is TRBV7-2 and J is TRBJ2-1; D might be TRBD1 (8 bases). The CDR3 end falls 3 residues outside the read, so it is completed with the germline J gene. V was pared by 5 bases and J by 9 bases, with 17 bases between. The CDR3 spans 14 residues. CDR1 and CDR2 from the germline V gene are SGHTA and FQGNSA. The full variable domain, in which reference TRBV7-2 and TRBJ2-1 provide the parts outside the CDR3, is GAGVSQSPSNKVTEKGKDVELRCDPISGHTALYWYRQSLGQGLEFLIYFQGNSAPDKSGLPSDRFSAERTGGSVSTLTIQRTQQEDSAVYLCASSPQGEGFEQFFGPGTRLTVL.

Regarding this clone: Read data end 3 residues before the CDR3 end; the end is taken from the germline J gene. This sequence joins TRBV30 and TRBJ1-6, with a weak D call TRBD1 (5 bases). Germline V gene data show CDR1 as GTSNPN and CDR2 as SVGIG (reference sequence). This CDR3 is built from 14 residues. The V end lost 4 bases, the J end lost 10 bases, and 17 bases lay between the germline ends. CDR3 DNA (partial): TGTGCCTGGAAACCAGGGCCCTCCTCCTCACCC. This codes for CAWKPGPSSSP. The full CDR3 is CAWKPGPSSSPLHF.

This clone was found a few times. The missing CDR3 end, 3 residues past where the read stops, is filled in from the germline J gene. The chain combines TRBV19 with TRBJ1-2, with 9 positions matching TRBD1. The CDR3 consists of 15 residues. Germline V gene sequence: CDR1 LNHDA, CDR2 SQIVND (reference sequence). This CDR3 is CASSSTGGRGEGYTF. The covered CDR3 bases are TGTGCCAGTAGTAGCACAGGGGGCAGGGGGGAAGGC.

The table lists this clone with a few counts. The read ends 3 residues early relative to the CDR3; the germline J gene fills the gap. V usage is TRBV7-6 and J usage is TRBJ2-1; D gene unclear. The germline CDR1 and CDR2 sequences are SGHVS and FNYEAQ. The CDR3 contains 16 residues. V was cut by 1 base and J by 2 bases, with 12 bases left in between. Incomplete CDR3 DNA: TGTGCCAGCAGCTTAGATGACGGAACTACCTACAATGAG. Translating it yields CASSLDDGTTYNE. The entire CDR3 sequence reads CASSLDDGTTYNEQFF. Drawing the rest from reference TRBV7-6 and TRBJ2-1, the complete variable domain is GAGVSQSPRYKVTKRGQDVALRCDPISGHVSLYWYRQALGQGPEFLTYFNYEAQQDKSGLPNDRFSAERPEGSISTLTIQRTEQRDSAMYRCASSLDDGTTYNEQFFGPGTRLTVL.

This clone was counted only a few times. The sequenced fragment ends 3 residues before the CDR3 boundary, so the rest is inferred from the germline J gene. The chain combines TRBV7-9 with TRBJ2-7; no firm D call. Trimming stripped 8 bases from V and 0 bases from J, with 11 bases between. From germline, CDR1 is SEHNR and CDR2 FQNEAQ (reference sequence). The CDR3 extends over 13 amino acids. The sequenced CDR3 bases are TGTGCCAGCCGGATCGGCGGCTCCTACGAG. Amino acid sequence: CASRIGGSYE. The CDR3 as a whole reads CASRIGGSYEQYF.